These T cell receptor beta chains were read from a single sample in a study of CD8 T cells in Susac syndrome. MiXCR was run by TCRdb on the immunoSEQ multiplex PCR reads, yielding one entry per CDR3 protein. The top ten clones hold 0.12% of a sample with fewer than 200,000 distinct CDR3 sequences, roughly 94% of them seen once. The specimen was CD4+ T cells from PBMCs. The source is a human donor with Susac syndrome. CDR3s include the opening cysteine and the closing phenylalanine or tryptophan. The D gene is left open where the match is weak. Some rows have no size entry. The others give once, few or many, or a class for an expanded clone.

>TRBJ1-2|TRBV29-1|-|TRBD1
CSASPDRPWGYTF
TGCAGCGCCTCCCCGGACAGGCCGTGGGGCTACACCTTC
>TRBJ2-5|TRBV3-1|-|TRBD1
CASSQLQGARETQYF
TGTGCCAGCAGCCAATTACAGGGGGCTCGAGAGACCCAGTACTTC
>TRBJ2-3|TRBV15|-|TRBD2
CATSGRRTSGGADTQYF
TGTGCCACCAGCGGACGAAGGACTAGCGGGGGGGCAGATACGCAGTATTTT
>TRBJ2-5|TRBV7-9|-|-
CASSHRDGETQYF
TGTGCCAGCAGCCATAGGGATGGAGAGACCCAGTACTTC
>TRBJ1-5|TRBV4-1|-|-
CASSQDLVPSRDQPQHF
TGCGCCAGCAGCCAAGATTTAGTACCCTCTAGGGATCAGCCCCAGCATTTT
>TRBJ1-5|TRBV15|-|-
CATSSYLGGTENQPQHF
TGTGCCACCAGCTCTTACCTTGGGGGGACCGAGAATCAGCCCCAGCATTTT
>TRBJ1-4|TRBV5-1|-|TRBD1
CASSLGTAGEKLFF
TGCGCCAGCAGCCTTGGGACAGCCGGTGAAAAACTGTTTTTT
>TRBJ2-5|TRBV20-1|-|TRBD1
CSARGTAKETQYF
TGCAGTGCTAGGGGGACAGCTAAAGAGACCCAGTACTTC
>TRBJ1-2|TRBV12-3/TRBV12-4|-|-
CASSLQEAINYGYTF
TGTGCCAGCAGTTTACAGGAAGCCATTAACTATGGCTACACCTTC
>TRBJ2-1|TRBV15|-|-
CATSIPTPPYNEQFF
TGTGCCACCAGCATTCCGACACCACCCTACAATGAGCAGTTCTTC
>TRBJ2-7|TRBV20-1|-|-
CSATDITPTVYEQYF
TGCAGTGCAACGGACATCACCCCTACGGTCTACGAGCAGTACTTC
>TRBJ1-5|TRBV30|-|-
CAWSRPGLNNQPQHF
TGTGCCTGGAGCCGACCGGGGCTGAACAATCAGCCCCAGCATTTT
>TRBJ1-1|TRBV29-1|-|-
CSVEEQGNTEAFF
TGCAGCGTAGAAGAACAGGGGAACACTGAAGCTTTCTTT
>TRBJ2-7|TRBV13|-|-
CASSLRGALGYEQYF
TGTGCCAGCAGCTTACGGGGGGCCCTCGGATACGAGCAGTACTTC
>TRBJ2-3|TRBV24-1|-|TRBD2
CATSDGAGGLTDTQYF
TGTGCCACCAGTGATGGTGCGGGGGGACTCACAGATACGCAGTATTTT
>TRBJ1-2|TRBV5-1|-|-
CASSLEGVDGYTF
TGCGCCAGCAGCTTGGAGGGGGTAGATGGCTACACCTTC
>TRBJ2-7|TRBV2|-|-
CASSEDRTVYEQYF
TGTGCCAGCAGTGAAGATAGGACAGTTTACGAGCAGTACTTC
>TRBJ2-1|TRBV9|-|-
CASSVAAYNEQFF
TGTGCCAGCAGCGTAGCAGCCTACAATGAGCAGTTCTTC
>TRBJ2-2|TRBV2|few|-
CASSATGELFF
TGTGCCAGCAGTGCAACCGGGGAGCTGTTTTTT
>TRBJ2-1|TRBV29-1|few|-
CSVEAESYNEQFF
TGCAGCGTTGAAGCGGAGTCCTACAATGAGCAGTTCTTC
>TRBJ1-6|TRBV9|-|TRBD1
CASSATGGESSYNSPLHF
TGTGCCAGCAGCGCGACAGGGGGCGAAAGCTCCTATAATTCACCCCTCCACTTT
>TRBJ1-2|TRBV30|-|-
CAWSANWEVRGYTF
TGTGCCTGGAGTGCAAACTGGGAGGTTCGGGGCTACACCTTC
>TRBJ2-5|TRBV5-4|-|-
CASWFKTSQETQYF
TGTGCCAGCTGGTTCAAGACTAGCCAAGAGACCCAGTACTTC
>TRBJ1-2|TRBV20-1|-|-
CSARGGENYGYTF
TGCAGTGCTAGAGGCGGGGAGAACTATGGCTACACCTTC
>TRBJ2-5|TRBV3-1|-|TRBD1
CASSSRRQGETQYF
TGTGCCAGCAGCTCCCGGAGACAGGGAGAGACCCAGTACTTC
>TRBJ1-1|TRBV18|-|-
CASSPPFSQKTEVFF
TGTGCCAGCTCACCACCTTTCAGCCAGAAAACTGAAGTTTTCTTT
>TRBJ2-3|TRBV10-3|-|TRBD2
CAGQSGLAGGTDTQYF
TGTGCCGGCCAATCGGGACTAGCGGGTGGCACAGATACGCAGTATTTT
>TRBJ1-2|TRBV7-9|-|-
CASSLEVQGQNYGYTF
TGTGCCAGCAGCTTAGAGGTACAGGGCCAGAACTATGGCTACACCTTC
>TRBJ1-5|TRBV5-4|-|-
CASSLAQGERNQPQHF
TGTGCCAGCAGCTTGGCCCAGGGAGAGAGGAATCAGCCCCAGCATTTT